The 30 T cell receptor beta chains listed next were all sequenced from one sample in a study of breast tumors, draining lymph nodes, adjacent tissues. TCRdb itself ran the multiplex PCR reads through MiXCR, one entry per CDR3 protein. Of over 250,000 distinct CDR3 sequences in the sample, about 33% were seen once. The lymph nodes were axillary draining lymph nodes from breast cancer patients. The sequenced sample consisted of axillary lymph node tissue. The receptors shown here come from a female donor with breast cancer. Some clones in this sample may be carry-over from other donors' samples.

V gene TRBV11-3 combines with J gene TRBJ1-1; D remains unclear. V dropped 0 bases and J dropped 1 base, with 9 bases sitting between them. This CDR3 is 15 amino acids long. Germline V gives CDR1 SGHNT, CDR2 YENEEA. CDR3 amino acids: CASSLDGHPNTEAFF. CDR3 in DNA: TGTGCCAGCAGCTTAGATGGGCACCCGAACACTGAAGCTTTCTTT.

The table lists this clonotype with many counts. This chain uses TRBV5-8 with TRBJ2-3; TRBD2 matches at 10 bases. The CDR3 runs 16 residues. Trimming cost V 4 bases and J 4 bases; bases outside gene matches: 9. Looked up from germline, CDR1 is SGHTS and CDR2 is YDEGEE. CDR3 region: CASSVRLAGAADTQYF. The CDR3 region has the DNA TGTGCCAGCAGCGTGCGCCTAGCGGGAGCGGCAGATACGCAGTATTTT.

The rearrangement joins TRBV20-1 to TRBJ1-6; TRBD1 matches 8 bases. This CDR3 contains 14 residues. The germline CDR1 and CDR2 sequences are DFQATT and SNEGSKA (reference sequence). Trimming at V came to 3 bases and at J to 7 bases, leaving 5 bases not matched to a gene. CDR3 in amino acids: CSASAGGRNSPLHF. CDR3 DNA sequence: TGCAGTGCTAGTGCAGGGGGCCGGAATTCACCCCTCCACTTT.

The chain employs TRBV12-5 and TRBJ2-2; 13 positions agree with TRBD2. With V trimmed by 7 bases and J by 4 bases, 6 bases remained unmatched. This CDR3 has 16 amino acids. CDR1 and CDR2 from the germline V gene are LGHNT and FRNRAP. This CDR3 reads CASVATSGRFTGELFF. The CDR3 coding sequence is TGTGCTAGTGTTGCGACTAGCGGGAGGTTCACCGGGGAGCTGTTTTTT.

This chain connects TRBV20-1 to TRBJ2-7; 10 positions match TRBD2. V gave up 3 bases and J gave up 3 bases; unmatched junction bases: 5. The CDR3 has 14 amino acids. Germline CDR1 reads DFQATT; CDR2 reads SNEGSKA (reference sequence). The CDR3 here is CSASGTSEFYEQYF. The CDR3, as DNA: TGCAGTGCTAGTGGGACTAGCGAGTTCTACGAGCAGTACTTC.

About this clonotype itself: One base away lies a much larger clone, so this may be a sequencing read error. This chain uses TRBV7-9 with TRBJ1-2; D not certain. The V gene's germline CDR1 is SEHNR and CDR2 FQNEAQ (reference sequence). The length of the CDR3 is 15 residues. The CDR3 DNA reads TGTGCCAGCAGCCAAGAATCTTCCTTATTCTATGGCTACCCCTTC. Translated, it gives CASSQESSLFYGYPF.

The sample holds many counts of this clonotype. The rearrangement links TRBV5-4 to TRBJ2-7, with a tentative D call TRBD2 (5 bases). The CDR3 is made up of 13 amino acids. Germline CDR1 and CDR2: SGHNT and YYREEE (reference sequence). Trimming pared 4 bases from V and 5 bases from J, leaving 13 bases between. The CDR3 loop reads CASSPSAAHEQYF. CDR3 nucleotide sequence: TGTGCCAGCAGCCCCTCAGCGGCCCACGAGCAGTACTTC.

This clonotype appeared many times. The rearrangement joins TRBV29-1 to TRBJ2-6; no reliable D call. This CDR3 contains 13 residues. Germline values: CDR1 SQVTM, CDR2 ANQGSEA. V gave up 3 bases and J gave up 1 base, with 4 bases separating them. The CDR3 region has the DNA TGCAGCGTTGATTTGTCTGGGGCCAACGTCCTGACTTTC. Translated, it gives CSVDLSGANVLTF. Combining the CDR3 with reference TRBV29-1 and TRBJ2-6 gives the whole variable domain SAVISQKPSRDICQRGTSLTIQCQVDSQVTMMFWYRQQPGQSLTLIATANQGSEATYESGFVIDKFPISRPNLTFSTLTVSNMSPEDSSIYLCSVDLSGANVLTFGAGSRLTVL.

This clonotype has at least ten counts. Here the CDR3 reads CASSFSGAGTGELFF. The CDR3 coding sequence is TGTGCCAGCAGCTTCTCAGGGGCCGGCACCGGGGAGCTGTTTTTT. V gene TRBV7-9 combines with J gene TRBJ2-2; tentative D call: TRBD1 (6 bases). CDR1 and CDR2 (germline): SEHNR, FQNEAQ (reference sequence). This CDR3 region has 15 residues. The germline V and J ends were trimmed by 3 bases and 4 bases, with 12 bases remaining between them. Complete variable domain (other parts from reference TRBV7-9 and TRBJ2-2): DTGVSQNPRHKITKRGQNVTFRCDPISEHNRLYWYRQTLGQGPEFLTYFQNEAQLEKSRLLSDRFSAERPKGSFSTLEIQRTEQGDSAMYLCASSFSGAGTGELFFGEGSRLTVL.

V usage is TRBV10-3 and J usage is TRBJ2-3, with 9 nucleotides matching TRBD1. Germline trimming cut 7 bases from V and 11 bases from J; bases unmatched to any gene: 13. This CDR3 has 14 residues. Germline CDR1 is ENHRY and CDR2 is SYGVKD. The CDR3 is CAINRDRDYNEQYF. CDR3 in DNA: TGTGCCATCAACCGGGACAGGGACTACAATGAGCAGTATTTT.

This clonotype was recorded a few times. A much larger clone differs from this one at a single base, so this may be a read error. V is TRBV5-1 and J is TRBJ2-1, with TRBD2 as a possible D gene (6 bases). Germline CDR1 SGHRS, CDR2 YFSETQ. CDR3 length equals 13 residues. The CDR3 region has the DNA TGCGCCAGCTCCGAACGGGGGATAAATGACCAGTTCTTC. Translation gives CASSERGINDQFF.

This clonotype was counted many times. The rearrangement links TRBV7-2 to TRBJ2-1; D is unclear. CDR3 length: 13 amino acids. Trimming left V 6 bases short and J 7 bases short, with 13 bases between. The germline V gene has CDR1 SGHTA and CDR2 FQGNSA. The DNA of the CDR3 is TGTGCCAGCAGAACCAGCCCTAAGAATGAGCAGTTCTTC. It yields the protein CASRTSPKNEQFF.

This clonotype was detected ten times or more. A clone one base away is much larger, so this may be a read error. The chain joins TRBV25-1 to TRBJ1-4; maybe TRBD1 (5 bases). Germline CDR1 and CDR2: MGHDK and SYGVNS. CDR3 length: 13 residues. This CDR3 reads CAGSEGGVEKLFF. The DNA for the CDR3 is TGTGCCGGCAGTGAAGGAGGGGTTGAAAAACTGTTTTTT.

The table lists this clonotype with many counts. The CDR3 DNA reads as TGTGCCAGCAGTGTAGGGGTTCAGCCCCAGCATTTT. Encoded protein: CASSVGVQPQHF. V usage is TRBV2 and J usage is TRBJ1-5; TRBD1 might be the D (5 bases). V was cut by 4 bases and J by 6 bases, with 7 bases left in between. CDR1 and CDR2 from the germline V gene are SNHLY and FYNNEI. There are 12 residues in the CDR3.

This sequence joins TRBV5-1 and TRBJ1-1; D not resolved. Germline V lookup: CDR1 SGHRS, CDR2 YFSETQ. Trimming stripped 0 bases from V and 5 bases from J, with 11 bases between. CDR3 length: 14 amino acids. Here the CDR3 reads CASSLERGRTEAFF. CDR3 nucleotide sequence: TGCGCCAGCAGCTTGGAGCGGGGAAGAACTGAAGCTTTCTTT.

Ten or more counts support this clonotype. This sequence joins TRBV7-3 and TRBJ2-3, with TRBD2 as a possible D gene (7 bases). Germline CDR1 and CDR2: SGHTA and FQGTGA. The CDR3 is 14 amino acids. With 5 bases removed from V and 5 bases from J, the gap between germline ends came to 14 bases. This chain's CDR3 is CASSPGGPVDTQYF. In DNA form, the CDR3 reads TGTGCCAGCAGCCCCGGGGGGCCGGTAGATACGCAGTATTTT. The full variable domain, rest sourced from reference TRBV7-3 and TRBJ2-3, is GAGVSQTPSNKVTEKGKYVELRCDPISGHTALYWYRQSLGQGPEFLIYFQGTGAADDSGLPNDRFFAVRPEGSVSTLKIQRTERGDSAVYLCASSPGGPVDTQYFGPGTRLTVL.

This chain uses TRBV6-1 with TRBJ2-3; possibly TRBD2 for D (6 bases). CDR3 length equals 12 residues. Trimming cost V 4 bases and J 8 bases, with 10 bases left between them. Germline V gene data show CDR1 as MNHNS and CDR2 as SASEGT. CDR3: CASSVQGGTQYF. The DNA of the CDR3 is TGTGCCAGCAGTGTGCAGGGAGGTACGCAGTATTTT.

This clonotype has a count of ten or more. This chain connects TRBV5-6 to TRBJ2-2; D is possibly TRBD2 (5 bases). Germline loops: CDR1 SGHDT, CDR2 YYEEEE. The CDR3 contains 15 residues. V was cut by 1 base and J by 4 bases, with 11 bases left in between. This CDR3 is CASSLLQRRTGELFF. Here the CDR3 DNA reads TGTGCCAGCAGCTTGCTACAGCGGCGCACCGGGGAGCTGTTTTTT.

This clonotype was detected many times. This sequence joins TRBV6-1 and TRBJ2-1; the match to TRBD1 covers 7 bases. Germline-derived CDR1 and CDR2 are MNHNS and SASEGT. With 4 bases clipped from V and 6 bases from J, the junction kept 9 bases outside the gene matches. The CDR3 totals 15 residues. The DNA of the CDR3 is TGTGCCAGCAGTGTGGGCACGGGACAGCTCAATGAGCAGTTCTTC. Translation: CASSVGTGQLNEQFF.

Ten or more counts support this clonotype. The chain links TRBV30 to TRBJ2-5; 8 nucleotides match TRBD1. The germline V gene encodes CDR1 GTSNPN and CDR2 SVGIG (reference sequence). The CDR3 loop spans 13 amino acids. Unmatched junction bases numbered 7, after V lost 5 bases and J lost 5 bases. The CDR3 bases are TGTGCCTGGGCCTCAGGGGGCGCCGAGACCCAGTACTTC. Translation gives CAWASGGAETQYF. The full variable domain, in which reference TRBV30 and TRBJ2-5 provide the parts outside the CDR3, is SQTIHQWPATLVQPVGSPLSLECTVEGTSNPNLYWYRQAAGRGLQLLFYSVGIGQISSEVPQNLSASRPQDRQFILSSKKLLLSDSGFYLCAWASGGAETQYFGPGTRLLVL.

This clonotype was seen at least ten times. V is TRBV19 and J is TRBJ2-7, with a possible D match to TRBD1 (6 bases). Germline V lookup: CDR1 LNHDA, CDR2 SQIVND (reference sequence). The germline V and J ends were trimmed by 6 bases and 0 bases, with 24 bases remaining between them. This CDR3 is built from 18 residues. As DNA, the CDR3 is TGTGCCAGTAGCAGCCGCCTCGTAGGAGACAGGCCCTCCTACGAGCAGTACTTC. Its translation is CASSSRLVGDRPSYEQYF.

Ten or more counts support this clonotype. The rearrangement uses TRBV20-1 and TRBJ2-3, with TRBD1 matching 7 bases. The CDR3 is 13 amino acids. After removal of 6 bases from V and 0 bases from J, the junction contained 3 bases not matched to a gene. Germline values: CDR1 DFQATT, CDR2 SNEGSKA (reference sequence). The CDR3 DNA is TGCAGTGCCCCACAGGGGAGCACAGATACGCAGTATTTT. This translates into CSAPQGSTDTQYF.

This clonotype has at least ten counts. V gene TRBV20-1 combines with J gene TRBJ2-1, with 7 bases identical to TRBD2. The CDR3 runs to 12 residues. The V and J ends lost 6 bases and 7 bases, in that order; junction bases with no gene match: 6. CDR1 is DFQATT, CDR2 SNEGSKA, per germline (reference sequence). The CDR3 DNA reads as TGCAGTGCCCGGACTAGATGGAATGAGCAGTTCTTC. Its protein is CSARTRWNEQFF.

This clonotype was counted at least ten times. This chain links TRBV4-3 with TRBJ2-7; D is undetermined. Germline CDR1 and CDR2: LGHNA and YSLEER. The CDR3 extends over 13 amino acids. V gave up 0 bases and J gave up 5 bases, with 8 bases separating them. This CDR3 is CASSQDSTNEQYF. Written as DNA, the CDR3 is TGCGCCAGCAGCCAAGATTCCACGAACGAGCAGTACTTC.

To note about this clonotype: This clone may be a read error of a much larger clone one base away. V is TRBV27 and J is TRBJ1-2; maybe TRBD1 (6 bases). The CDR3 runs to 15 residues. In germline, CDR1 is MNHEY, CDR2 SMNVEV (reference sequence). For the CDR3, the DNA is TGTGCCAGCAGGCCACTTGGACAGACGGGCTATAGCTACACCTTC. Translation: CASRPLGQTGYSYTF.

Worth noting for this clonotype: A much bigger clone sits one base away, suggesting this may be a read error. The J gene is TRBJ2-1, the V gene TRBV13; maybe TRBD2 (5 bases). V dropped 1 base and J dropped 6 bases, with 13 bases sitting between them. Per the germline V gene, CDR1 is PRHDT and CDR2 is FYEKMQ (reference sequence). The length of the CDR3 is 15 residues. CDR3 coding DNA: TGTGCCAGCAGCTTAGAGGCTAGCAGGAGCAATGAGCAGTTCTTC. It specifies CASSLEASRSNEQFF.

This clonotype was counted ten times or more. This chain joins TRBV12-3 or TRBV12-4 and TRBJ2-7; 8 bases are shared with TRBD1. The junction had 9 bases not matched to a gene; V was cut back by 4 bases and J by 7 bases. The CDR3 is made up of 14 amino acids. CDR3 sequence reads: CASSYAHRGWEQYF. CDR3 nucleotide sequence: TGTGCCAGCAGTTATGCCCACAGGGGGTGGGAGCAGTACTTC.

This clonotype was seen at least ten times. The chain links TRBV7-8 to TRBJ2-5; 12 nucleotides line up with TRBD2. CDR1 and CDR2 (germline): SGHVS, FQNEAQ. The CDR3 consists of 16 residues. J lost 2 bases, V lost 4 bases, and 5 bases had no gene match. The CDR3, as DNA: TGTGCCAGCAGCTCGACTAGCGGGGGACTGCAAGAGACCCAGTACTTC. It is translated as CASSSTSGGLQETQYF.

This clonotype was detected ten times or more. This chain uses TRBV4-3 with TRBJ2-3; TRBD2 is a possible D gene (6 bases). The germline V and J ends were trimmed by 1 base and 3 bases, with 14 bases remaining between them. The V gene's germline CDR1 is LGHNA and CDR2 YSLEER. The CDR3 runs 16 residues. The CDR3 sequence: CASSQGSGPTTDTQYF. The DNA of the CDR3 is TGCGCCAGCAGCCAAGGGAGCGGGCCAACAACAGATACGCAGTATTTT.

Ten or more counts support this clonotype. This chain links TRBV5-1 with TRBJ2-7; a possible D gene is TRBD1 (5 bases). Germline V CDR1 and CDR2: SGHRS, YFSETQ. The CDR3 spans 13 residues. V shed 0 bases and J shed 5 bases, with 9 bases lying between them. CDR3 residues: CASSLGSRDEQYF. The CDR3 nucleotides read TGCGCCAGCAGCTTGGGCTCCAGGGACGAGCAGTACTTC.